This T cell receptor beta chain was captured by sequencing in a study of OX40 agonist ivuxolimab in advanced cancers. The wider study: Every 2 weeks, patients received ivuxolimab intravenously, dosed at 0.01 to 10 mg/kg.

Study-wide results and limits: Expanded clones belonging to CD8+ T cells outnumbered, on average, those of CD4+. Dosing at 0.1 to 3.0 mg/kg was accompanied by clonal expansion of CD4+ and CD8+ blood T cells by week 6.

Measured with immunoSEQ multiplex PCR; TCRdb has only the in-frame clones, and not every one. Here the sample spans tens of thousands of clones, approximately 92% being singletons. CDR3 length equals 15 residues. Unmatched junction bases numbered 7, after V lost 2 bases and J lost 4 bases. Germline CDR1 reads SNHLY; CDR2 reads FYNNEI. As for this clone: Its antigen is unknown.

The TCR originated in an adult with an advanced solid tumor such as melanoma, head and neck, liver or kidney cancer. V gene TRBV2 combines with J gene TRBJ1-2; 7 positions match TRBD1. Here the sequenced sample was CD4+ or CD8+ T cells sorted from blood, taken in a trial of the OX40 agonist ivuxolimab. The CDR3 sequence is CASSESTGTAYGYTF. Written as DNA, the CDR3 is TGTGCCAGCAGTGAATCCACCGGGACAGCCTATGGCTACACCTTC.